The source of this T cell receptor beta chain is a study of low-dose radiotherapy and immunotherapy resistance in tumors. The wider study: Cohort 1 received 0.5 Gy per fraction every 2 weeks, totaling 6.5 Gy. Patients took 300 mg oral aspirin daily for four cycles from cycle 1 day 1.

Described time point: before trial treatment. Administered to the donors were nivolumab, ipilimumab, aspirin, low-dose cyclophosphamide and low-dose radiotherapy. The sample holds a few counts of this clonotype. Priming of first-strand cDNA relied on TRAV- and TRBV-specific primers (covering alpha and beta chains). Over about 19 PCR cycles, TCRs were amplified from a constant-region primer and V-primer adapter. Amplification of isolated mRNA was accomplished via in vitro transcription. TCRdb re-derived calls from the reads in MiXCR, one entry per CDR3 protein. The data show about 82,000 distinct CDR3 sequences, around 18% seen once. The CDR3 spans 11 residues. The ends were cut back, 3 bases at V and 7 bases at J, with 7 bases in the middle.

This receptor was taken from a male donor with prostate cancer. J is TRBJ2-7 and V is TRBV12-3 or TRBV12-4; D unclear. The sequencing here drew on PBMCs, taken before treatment. The CDR3 sequence: CASSLGREQYF. Written as DNA, the CDR3 is TGTGCCAGCAGTTTGGGAAGGGAGCAGTACTTC.